Listed here are 11 T cell receptor beta chains from one sample, sequenced in a study of cytomegalovirus exposure and HLA in healthy donors. Generated by immunoSEQ multiplex PCR, the TCRdb table keeps only in-frame clones and is missing some. The sample has 150,000 to 200,000 clones; about 81% are singletons. Input material: PBMCs. The receptors were gathered from a woman in her twenties or thirties in good health and CMV-seronegative.

The rearrangement joins TRBV6-1 to TRBJ2-1; 7 nucleotides line up with TRBD1. The CDR3 is 13 amino acids. Germline V lookup: CDR1 MNHNS, CDR2 SASEGT. V lost 5 bases to trimming and J lost 3 bases; unmatched junction nucleotides: 1. The DNA of the CDR3 is TGTGCCAGCAGTCGGACAGGCTACAATGAGCAGTTCTTC. Residues: CASSRTGYNEQFF.

The genes are TRBV10-3 and TRBJ2-1; TRBD2 matches 8 bases. Trimming cost V 3 bases and J 6 bases; bases outside gene matches: 16. This CDR3 is built from 18 residues. The germline gives CDR1 ENHRY, CDR2 SYGVKD. The CDR3: CAISESAGTSGLGNEQFF. The DNA of the CDR3 is TGTGCCATCAGTGAAAGCGCCGGGACTAGTGGCTTAGGCAATGAGCAGTTCTTC.

The chain employs TRBV7-8 and TRBJ1-1, with TRBD1 identical over 10 bases. V was clipped by 3 bases and J by 8 bases; unmatched bases: 6. The CDR3 loop spans 14 amino acids. Germline V gene lookup returns CDR1 SGHVS and CDR2 FQNEAQ. This chain's CDR3 is CASSFLWGQGEAFF. Here the CDR3 DNA reads TGTGCCAGCAGCTTCCTATGGGGACAGGGGGAAGCTTTCTTT.

The chain recombines TRBV21-1 with TRBJ1-6. TRBV21-1 is classified as a pseudogene. The CDR3 has 16 amino acids. The CDR3 sequence is CASSKTRRGSNSPLHF. In DNA form, the CDR3 reads TGTGCCAGCAGCAAAACACGTCGGGGGAGTAATTCACCCCTCCACTTT.

The rearrangement joins TRBV15 to TRBJ1-1; D not resolved. This CDR3 has 11 residues. The germline gives CDR1 LNHNV, CDR2 YYDKDF (reference sequence). V shed 2 bases and J shed 7 bases, with 5 bases lying between them. CDR3 sequence reads: CATSRNSEAFF. The CDR3 DNA reads TGTGCCACCAGCAGAAATAGTGAAGCTTTCTTT.

V and J are TRBV9 and TRBJ2-7; 9 bases map to TRBD1. The CDR3 length is 14 residues. CDR1 SGDLS and CDR2 YYNGEE come from the germline V gene. The ends lost 3 bases at V and 6 bases at J; junction bases unmatched: 7. Here the CDR3 DNA reads TGTGCCAGCAGCGCGACCTACAGGGGGCGCGAGCAGTACTTC. Protein product: CASSATYRGREQYF.

V gene TRBV5-1 combines with J gene TRBJ1-1; D unclear. There are 15 residues in the CDR3. Germline lookup yields CDR1 SGHRS and CDR2 YFSETQ. Trimming took 0 bases from V and 2 from J, leaving 11 bases between them. The CDR3 region is CASSLDLMGNTEAFF. As DNA, the CDR3 is TGCGCCAGCAGCTTGGATCTAATGGGCAACACTGAAGCTTTCTTT.

The count of this clone is one. The gene calls are TRBV7-3 and TRBJ2-3, with 13 bases matching TRBD2. Germline CDR1 SGHTA, CDR2 FQGTGA. V was pared by 3 bases and J by 0 bases, with 6 bases of the junction left unmatched. This CDR3 region has 18 residues. Written as DNA, the CDR3 is TGTGCCAGCAGCTTGACGACTAGCGGGGGGCTTAGCACAGATACGCAGTATTTT. Encoded protein: CASSLTTSGGLSTDTQYF.

V and J are TRBV6-6 and TRBJ1-1; D is perhaps TRBD1 (5 bases). CDR1 is MNHNY and CDR2 is SVGAGI in the germline V gene (reference sequence). V lost 5 bases, J lost 11 bases, and 15 bases lay in between. The CDR3 has 12 residues. CDR3 bases: TGTGCCAGCAGTACCCAGGGAAGGTGGGCTTTCTTT. The encoded protein is CASSTQGRWAFF.

This chain links TRBV6-1 with TRBJ2-7; 11 positions agree with TRBD1. Germline V CDR1 and CDR2: MNHNS, SASEGT. Trimming removed 2 bases from V and 3 bases from J; junction bases left unmatched: 12. The CDR3 consists of 18 residues. CDR3 amino acids: CASSESFGQGAWYYEQYF. The CDR3 DNA sequence: TGTGCCAGCAGTGAAAGCTTCGGACAGGGGGCTTGGTACTACGAGCAGTACTTC.

This clone was observed a single time. The rearrangement links TRBV5-6 to TRBJ1-2; TRBD1 might be the D (6 bases). Germline V lookup: CDR1 SGHDT, CDR2 YYEEEE. CDR3 length: 14 amino acids. The ends were cut back, 0 bases at V and 0 bases at J, with 6 bases in the middle. The CDR3 DNA follows: TGTGCCAGCAGCTTGGGGACAGCTAACTATGGCTACACCTTC. It yields the protein CASSLGTANYGYTF.